This TCR beta chain is drawn from a study of cytomegalovirus exposure and HLA in healthy donors. With regard to this clone: Its antigen remains unknown.

Study-wide results and caveats: Previously analyzed data showed that most TCR beta V segments were productive at a frequency of about 87% or about 30%. According to the study, some 160 TCR beta chains were cytomegalovirus-associated.

CDR3 size: 15 residues. The germline V gene encodes CDR1 MNHEY and CDR2 SMNVEV (reference sequence). V was pared by 5 bases and J by 4 bases, with 7 bases of the junction left unmatched. Use of 60 Vbeta and 13 Jbeta primers characterized the PCR. How the authors handled the data: Counted up in a later analysis, unique TCR beta chains came to approximately 83 million, with around 9.9 million shared. Sequencing was performed with immunoSEQ multiplex PCR; in TCRdb, only in-frame clones are kept and a portion is missing. That table is the source of V, J and clone size, and D and trimming were worked out from the DNA. Found here are 150,000 to 200,000 clones, around 80% of them singletons; the top ten hold approximately 1.4%.

The chain uses TRBV27 and TRBJ1-5; 8 bases map to TRBD1. This receptor was identified in a girl aged 5-17 years in good health and CMV-seropositive. Sequencing used PBMCs. The CDR3, as DNA: TGTGCCAGCAGTATTCGACAGGGGTTTAATCAGCCCCAGCATTTT. Translated: CASSIRQGFNQPQHF.